This T cell receptor (beta chain) was observed in a study of blood T cell repertoires in COVID-19. Overall study context: Sites in the United States, Italy and Spain provided acute and convalescent COVID-19 samples. T cells, B-cell-depleted T cells, or PBMCs provided the cDNA or gDNA that served as material.

Germline CDR1 and CDR2: SGHTS and YDEGEE. The junction had 15 bases not matched to a gene; V was cut back by 4 bases and J by 3 bases. The CDR3 consists of 18 residues. Authors' methods: It was from reference gene primer amplification that nucleated cell counts were estimated. TCRdb keeps only in-frame clones here, not all; method: immunoSEQ multiplex PCR. The V and J calls and clone size come from that table; D and trimming were worked out from the DNA. The sample has tens of thousands of clones; roughly 80% are singletons. V and J are TRBV5-8 and TRBJ2-5; 10 nucleotides line up with TRBD2. What was sequenced was peripheral blood. The clonotype originates from a woman aged 60-70 years with acute or convalescent COVID-19. CDR3 nucleotides: TGTGCCAGCAGCCCATCTAGCGGGGGCCGTGAGACTAAAGAGACCCAGTACTTC. This translates into CASSPSSGGRETKETQYF.